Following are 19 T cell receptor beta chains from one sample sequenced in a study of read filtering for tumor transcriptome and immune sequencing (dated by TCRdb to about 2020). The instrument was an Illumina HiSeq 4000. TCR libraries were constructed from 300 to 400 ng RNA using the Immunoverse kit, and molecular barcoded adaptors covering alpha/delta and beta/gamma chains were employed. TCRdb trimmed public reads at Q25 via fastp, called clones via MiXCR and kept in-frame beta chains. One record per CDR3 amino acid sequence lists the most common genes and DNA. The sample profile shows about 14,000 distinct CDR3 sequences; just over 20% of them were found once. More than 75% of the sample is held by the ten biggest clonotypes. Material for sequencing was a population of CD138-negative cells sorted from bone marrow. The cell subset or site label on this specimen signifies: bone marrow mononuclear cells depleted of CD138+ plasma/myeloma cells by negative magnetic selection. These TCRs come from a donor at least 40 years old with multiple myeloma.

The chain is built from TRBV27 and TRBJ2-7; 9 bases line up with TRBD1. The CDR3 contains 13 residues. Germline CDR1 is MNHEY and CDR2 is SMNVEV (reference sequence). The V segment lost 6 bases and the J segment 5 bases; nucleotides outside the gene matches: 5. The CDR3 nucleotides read TGTGCCAGCAGCCGGACAGGGGTCAACGAGCAGTACTTC. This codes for CASSRTGVNEQYF.

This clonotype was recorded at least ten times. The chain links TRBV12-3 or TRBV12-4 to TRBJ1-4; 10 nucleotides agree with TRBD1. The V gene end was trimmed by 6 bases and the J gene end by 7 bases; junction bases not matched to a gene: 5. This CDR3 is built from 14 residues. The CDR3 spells CASRAGTGVEKLFF. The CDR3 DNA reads TGTGCCAGCAGGGCCGGGACAGGGGTTGAAAAACTGTTTTTT.

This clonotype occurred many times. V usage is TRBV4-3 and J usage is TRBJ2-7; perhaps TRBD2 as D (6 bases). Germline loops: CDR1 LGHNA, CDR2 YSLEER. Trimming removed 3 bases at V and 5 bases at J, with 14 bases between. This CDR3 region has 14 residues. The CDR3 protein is CASSHLGGGHEQYF. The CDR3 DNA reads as TGCGCCAGCAGCCACCTGGGAGGTGGTCACGAGCAGTACTTC.

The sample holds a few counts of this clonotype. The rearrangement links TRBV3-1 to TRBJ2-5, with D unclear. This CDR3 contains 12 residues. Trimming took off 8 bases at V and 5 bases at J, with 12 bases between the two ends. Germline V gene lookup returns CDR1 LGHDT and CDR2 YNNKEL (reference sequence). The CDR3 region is CASLGSAETQYF. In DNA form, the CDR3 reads TGTGCCAGCTTGGGAAGTGCGGAGACCCAGTACTTC.

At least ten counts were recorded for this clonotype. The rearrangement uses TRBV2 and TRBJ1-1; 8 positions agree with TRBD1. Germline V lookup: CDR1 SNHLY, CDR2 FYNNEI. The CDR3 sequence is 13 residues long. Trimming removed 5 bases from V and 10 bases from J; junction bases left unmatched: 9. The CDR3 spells CASSLAGGLGAFF. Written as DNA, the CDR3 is TGTGCCAGCAGTCTAGCAGGGGGCCTGGGAGCTTTCTTT.

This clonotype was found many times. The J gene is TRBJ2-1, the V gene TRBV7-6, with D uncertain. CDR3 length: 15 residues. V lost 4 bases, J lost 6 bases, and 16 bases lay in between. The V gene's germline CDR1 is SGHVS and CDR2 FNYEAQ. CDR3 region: CASSSSMVIGNEQFF. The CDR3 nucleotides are TGTGCCAGCAGCTCATCAATGGTCATAGGCAATGAGCAGTTCTTC.

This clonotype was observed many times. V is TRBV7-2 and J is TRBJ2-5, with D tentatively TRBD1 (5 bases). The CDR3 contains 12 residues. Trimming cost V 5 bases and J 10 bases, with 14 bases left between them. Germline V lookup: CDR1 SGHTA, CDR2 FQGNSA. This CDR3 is CASSADSPGQYF. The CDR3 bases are TGTGCCAGCAGCGCAGACAGCCCCGGCCAGTACTTC. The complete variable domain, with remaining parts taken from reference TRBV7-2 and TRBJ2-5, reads GAGVSQSPSNKVTEKGKDVELRCDPISGHTALYWYRQSLGQGLEFLIYFQGNSAPDKSGLPSDRFSAERTGGSVSTLTIQRTQQEDSAVYLCASSADSPGQYFGPGTRLLVL.

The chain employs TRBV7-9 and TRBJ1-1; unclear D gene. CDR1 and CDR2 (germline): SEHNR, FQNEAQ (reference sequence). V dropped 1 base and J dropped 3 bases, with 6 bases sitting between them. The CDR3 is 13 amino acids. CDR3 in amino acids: CASSLVQDTEAFF. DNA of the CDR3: TGTGCCAGCAGCTTAGTCCAGGACACTGAAGCTTTCTTT.

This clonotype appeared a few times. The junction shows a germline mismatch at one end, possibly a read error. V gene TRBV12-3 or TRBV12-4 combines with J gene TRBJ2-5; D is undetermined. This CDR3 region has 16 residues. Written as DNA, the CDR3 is TGTGCCAGCAGTTTAAATTTGTTTCTCCAGCAAGAGACCCTGTACTTC. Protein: CASSLNLFLQQETLYF.

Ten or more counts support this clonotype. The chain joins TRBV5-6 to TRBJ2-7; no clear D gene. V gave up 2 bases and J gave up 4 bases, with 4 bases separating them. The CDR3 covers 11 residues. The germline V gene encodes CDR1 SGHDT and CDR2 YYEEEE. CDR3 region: CASSFEYEQYF. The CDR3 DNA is TGTGCCAGCAGCTTTGAGTACGAGCAGTACTTC. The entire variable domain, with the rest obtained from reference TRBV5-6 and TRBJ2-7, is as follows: DAGVTQSPTHLIKTRGQQVTLRCSPKSGHDTVSWYQQALGQGPQFIFQYYEEEERQRGNFPDRFSGHQFPNYSSELNVNALLLGDSALYLCASSFEYEQYFGPGTRLTVT.

CDR3 sequence: CSVEGTIYGYTF. CDR3 nucleotides: TGCAGCGTTGAGGGCACCATCTATGGCTACACCTTC. J is TRBJ1-2 and V is TRBV29-1; D unresolved. Trimming removed 3 bases from V and 4 bases from J, with 9 bases in between. Germline V CDR1 and CDR2: SQVTM, ANQGSEA. The CDR3 contains 12 residues.

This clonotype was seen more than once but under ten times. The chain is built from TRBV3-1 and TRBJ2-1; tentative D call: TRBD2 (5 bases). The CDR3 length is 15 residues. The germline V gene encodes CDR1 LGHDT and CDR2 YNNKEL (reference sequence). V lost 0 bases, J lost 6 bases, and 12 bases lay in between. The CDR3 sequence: CASSQDGLASNEQFF. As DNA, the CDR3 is TGTGCCAGCAGCCAAGATGGGCTAGCTAGCAATGAGCAGTTCTTC.

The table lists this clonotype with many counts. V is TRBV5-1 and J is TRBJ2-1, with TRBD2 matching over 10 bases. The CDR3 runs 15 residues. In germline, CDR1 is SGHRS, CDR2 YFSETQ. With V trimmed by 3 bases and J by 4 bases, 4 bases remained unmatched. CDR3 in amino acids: CASSSTSGAYNEQFF. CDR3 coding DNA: TGCGCCAGCAGCTCTACTAGCGGGGCTTACAATGAGCAGTTCTTC. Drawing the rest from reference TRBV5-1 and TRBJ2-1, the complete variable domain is KAGVTQTPRYLIKTRGQQVTLSCSPISGHRSVSWYQQTPGQGLQFLFEYFSETQRNKGNFPGRFSGRQFSNSRSEMNVSTLELGDSALYLCASSSTSGAYNEQFFGPGTRLTVL.

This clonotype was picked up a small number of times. The CDR3 sequence: CASSSILADQETQYF. CDR3 nucleotide sequence: TGCGCCAGCAGTAGCATCCTAGCGGATCAAGAGACCCAGTACTTC. J is TRBJ2-5 and V is TRBV10-2; 7 bases line up with TRBD2. Germline lookup yields CDR1 WSHSY and CDR2 SAAADI. The CDR3 runs to 15 residues. J was trimmed by 2 bases and V by 5 bases; bases with no gene match: 8.

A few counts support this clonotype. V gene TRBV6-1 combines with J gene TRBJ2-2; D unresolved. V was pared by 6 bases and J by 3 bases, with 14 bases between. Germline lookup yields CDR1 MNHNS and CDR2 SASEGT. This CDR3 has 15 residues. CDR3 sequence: CASRRSADHTGELFF. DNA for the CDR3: TGTGCCAGCAGGAGAAGCGCGGATCACACCGGGGAGCTGTTTTTT.

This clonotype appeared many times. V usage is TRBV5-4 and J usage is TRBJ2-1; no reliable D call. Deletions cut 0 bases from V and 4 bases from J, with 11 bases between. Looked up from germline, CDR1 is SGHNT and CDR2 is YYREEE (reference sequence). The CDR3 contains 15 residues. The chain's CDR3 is CASSLEMGHYNEQFF. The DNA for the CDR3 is TGTGCCAGCAGCTTGGAAATGGGCCATTACAATGAGCAGTTCTTC.

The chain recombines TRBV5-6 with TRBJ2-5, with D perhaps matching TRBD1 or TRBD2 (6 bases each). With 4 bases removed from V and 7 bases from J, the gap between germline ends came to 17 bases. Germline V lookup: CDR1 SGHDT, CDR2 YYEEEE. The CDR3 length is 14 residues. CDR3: CASSIGQWGGTQYF. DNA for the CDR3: TGTGCCAGCAGCATAGGACAGTGGGGAGGGACCCAGTACTTC.

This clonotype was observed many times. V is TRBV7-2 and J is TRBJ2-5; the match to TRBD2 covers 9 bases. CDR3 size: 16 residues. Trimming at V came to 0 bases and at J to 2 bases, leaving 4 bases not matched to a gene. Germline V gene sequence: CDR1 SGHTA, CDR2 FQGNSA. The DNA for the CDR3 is TGTGCCAGCAGCTTAGCGGCAGCGGGGGGACAAGAGACCCAGTACTTC. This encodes CASSLAAAGGQETQYF.

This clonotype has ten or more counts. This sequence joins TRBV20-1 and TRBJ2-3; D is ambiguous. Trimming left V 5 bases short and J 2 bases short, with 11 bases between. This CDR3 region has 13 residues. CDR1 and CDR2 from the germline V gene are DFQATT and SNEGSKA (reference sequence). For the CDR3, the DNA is TGCAGTGCTGCGGACGGGTCCACAGATACGCAGTATTTT. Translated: CSAADGSTDTQYF.